These 10 T cell receptor beta chains were all obtained from the same sample, sequenced in a study of blood T cell repertoires in COVID-19. This table comes from immunoSEQ multiplex PCR, and its TCRdb copy is limited to in-frame clones, with some not included. The sample has just under 250,000 clones; 86% are singletons. Sample: peripheral blood. These receptors came from a woman between 25 and 40 years old who had recovered from COVID-19.

This chain links TRBV3-1 (or the pseudogene TRBV3-2) with TRBJ2-1; 16 nucleotides agree with TRBD2. The junction had 6 bases not matched to a gene; V was cut back by 4 bases and J by 9 bases. This CDR3 is built from 16 residues. Germline V CDR1 and CDR2: LGHDT, YNNKEL (reference sequence). CDR3 loop: CASSLGTSGGAGEQFF. As DNA, the CDR3 is TGTGCCAGCAGCCTAGGGACTAGCGGGGGGGCTGGTGAGCAGTTCTTC.

V is TRBV4-2 and J is TRBJ2-1; D is ambiguous. Germline V gives CDR1 LGHNA, CDR2 YNFKEQ. V shed 3 bases and J shed 5 bases, with 14 bases lying between them. The CDR3 has 15 amino acids. The CDR3 coding sequence is TGTGCCAGCAGCCAGGCCTTCCTGGAGAACAATGAGCAGTTCTTC. Protein product: CASSQAFLENNEQFF.

The chain is built from TRBV5-6 and TRBJ1-1; 9 bases map to TRBD1. The CDR3 is made up of 15 amino acids. The J segment lost 1 base and the V segment lost 3 bases, leaving 4 bases of the junction unmatched. CDR1 and CDR2 from the germline V gene are SGHDT and YYEEEE. The chain's CDR3 is CASSSTGQGNTEAFF. The CDR3 bases are TGTGCCAGCAGCTCAACGGGACAGGGGAACACTGAAGCTTTCTTT.

The rearrangement joins TRBV3-1 (or the pseudogene TRBV3-2) to TRBJ1-1; a weak D match, TRBD1 (5 bases). The CDR3 is made up of 13 amino acids. Germline assignment: CDR1 LGHDT and CDR2 YNNKEL (reference sequence). Trimming removed 6 bases at V and 0 bases at J, with 8 bases between. This CDR3 is CASSLGVNTEAFF. Written as DNA, the CDR3 is TGTGCCAGCAGTCTAGGGGTGAACACTGAAGCTTTCTTT.

A note on this clone: A far bigger clonotype differs at one base, so this is likely a read error. The V and J genes are TRBV6-5 and TRBJ2-1, with TRBD1 as a possible D gene (5 bases). V was clipped by 6 bases and J by 4 bases, with 10 bases between them. Germline CDR1 reads MNHEY; CDR2 reads SVGAGI. The CDR3 is 13 residues long. This CDR3 reads CASSPDSYNEQFF. CDR3 bases: TGTGCCAGCAGCCCAGACAGTTACAATGAGCAGTTCTTC.

The chain recombines TRBV11-2 with TRBJ2-5; D perhaps matches TRBD1 (6 bases). The CDR3 extends over 15 amino acids. The germline V and J ends were trimmed by 1 base and 1 base, with 10 bases remaining between them. Germline V gene sequence: CDR1 SGHAT, CDR2 FQNNGV. The CDR3 DNA follows: TGTGCCAGCAGCTTAGGGGGACATAGCCAAGAGACCCAGTACTTC. Its translation: CASSLGGHSQETQYF.

This sequence joins TRBV5-1 and TRBJ2-7, with 12 nucleotides matching TRBD1. V lost 0 bases and J lost 6; bases outside the gene matches: 7. The CDR3 loop spans 16 amino acids. The V gene's germline CDR1 is SGHRS and CDR2 YFSETQ. Written as DNA, the CDR3 is TGCGCCAGCAGCTTGGAGTCTCGGGACAGGGGGCTCGAGCAGTACTTC. Translating gives CASSLESRDRGLEQYF. The full variable domain, with the rest looked up from reference TRBV5-1 and TRBJ2-7, is KAGVTQTPRYLIKTRGQQVTLSCSPISGHRSVSWYQQTPGQGLQFLFEYFSETQRNKGNFPGRFSGRQFSNSRSEMNVSTLELGDSALYLCASSLESRDRGLEQYFGPGTRLTVT.

In nucleotides, the CDR3 is TGTGCCAGTGATACAGGGGTAGCTAACTATGGCTACACCTTC. Protein: CASDTGVANYGYTF. The genes are TRBV19 and TRBJ1-2; TRBD1 matches at 7 bases. Germline loops: CDR1 LNHDA, CDR2 SQIVND (reference sequence). This CDR3 has 14 amino acids. V was pared by 8 bases and J by 0 bases, with 6 bases of the junction left unmatched.

The chain has TRBV5-6 and TRBJ2-1; D is ambiguous. The germline V gene encodes CDR1 SGHDT and CDR2 YYEEEE. The CDR3 spans 14 residues. The V end was cut by 0 bases, the J end by 6 bases, with 10 bases between. CDR3: CASSLGLDSNEQFF. In DNA form, the CDR3 reads TGTGCCAGCAGCTTGGGGCTAGACTCCAATGAGCAGTTCTTC.

The chain is built from TRBV11-2 and TRBJ1-4; 7 bases match TRBD1. The length of the CDR3 is 14 residues. Germline V gene data show CDR1 as SGHAT and CDR2 as FQNNGV. Germline trimming cut 3 bases from V and 6 bases from J; bases unmatched to any gene: 4. The CDR3 here is CASSFGTDDEKLFF. The CDR3 nucleotides read TGTGCCAGCAGCTTCGGGACAGATGATGAAAAACTGTTTTTT.